This T cell receptor beta chain was sequenced during a study of CD8 T cells in ankylosing spondylitis. Study outcomes and limitations: Roughly eight highly homologous variants made up a TCR beta motif that seemed to typify ankylosing spondylitis blood. In the blood and synovial fluid of reactive arthritis, some motif variants had been previously reported.

It was by quantitative 5'-RACE with molecular barcodes that TCR beta libraries were made. In TCRdb, the 5' RACE reads were re-called with MiXCR into one record per CDR3 protein. The sample has some 180,000 distinct CDR3 sequences, roughly 18% seen once. As for this clonotype: Antigen specificity is unknown.

Material: blood, either unsorted or a sorted T cell fraction (not recorded which). This receptor was taken from a male donor between 10 and 30 years old with ankylosing spondylitis or in good health (not recorded which).

The CDR3 nucleotides read TGCGCCAGCAGCCAAGTACGGGGGGGGATTAGCAAGATCAATGAGCAGTTCTTC. Protein sequence: CASSQVRGGISKINEQFF. This rearrangement joins TRBV4-1 to TRBJ2-1; 8 nucleotides align to TRBD2. The V segment lost 1 base and the J segment 6 bases; nucleotides outside the gene matches: 14. The V gene's germline CDR1 is MGHRA and CDR2 YSYEKL. This CDR3 has 18 amino acids.